This T cell receptor (beta chain) was profiled in a study of CXCR3-negative and CXCR3-positive naive CD8 T cells. Study-wide results and limits: Diversity was high in both naive subsets and much lower in memory cells. Similar TRBV-TRBJ usage was seen in naive cells (both CXCR3-negative and CXCR3-positive), but memory cells differed. The study inferred TCR strength from TRB CDR3 properties and found comparable surface CD5 between naive subsets.

Libraries of TRB cDNA were made by 5' RACE and carried UMIs. TCRdb re-called the 5' RACE reads and gives one entry per CDR3 protein, without DNA. The specimen's table records about 120,000 distinct CDR3 sequences. In triplicate, each CD8+ T cell subset was sorted at 300,000 cells per replicate. The CDR3 is made up of 15 amino acids. CDR1 is SGHTA, CDR2 FQGTGA, per germline. Concerning this clonotype: What it binds is not known.

The TCR comes from a human donor in good health. Some clones in this sample may be carry-over from other donors' samples. Sequencing was performed on naive CXCR3- CD8+ T cells from blood. Subset described: CD45RO-CCR7+CD27+CD95- naive CD8+ T cells lacking CXCR3 (TNR3-). The J gene is TRBJ1-3, the V gene TRBV7-3; TCRdb names TRBD1, which stays unverified in the absence of DNA. CDR3: CASSAGRNSGNTIYF.